This T cell receptor (beta chain) was found in a study of the immune and genomic landscape of osteosarcoma (dated by TCRdb to 2018 to 2020). About the investigation overall: The overall cohort was composed of 40 to 55 pediatric and adult patients with high-grade osteosarcoma, and a median age at diagnosis of 25 to 30 years (range roughly 5-90) was recorded. Osteosarcoma specimens were profiled with whole genome, RNA and T-cell receptor sequencing plus immunohistochemistry and reverse phase protein arrays so that immunogenic potential could be defined. Each of three patients provided two samples from the same tumor site. In the overall cohort, 55% to 65% of patients were male, and localized disease at diagnosis was presented by about 78% of patients. The study aimed to explain the limited clinical activity of immune checkpoint inhibitors in osteosarcoma. To characterize the osteosarcoma immunogenomic landscape, TCR sequencing results were integrated with transcriptome, protein array and immunostaining data. The cohort was enriched for poor-risk disease, with 73% showing unfavorable pathologic response to standard therapy and approximately 66% deceased. Overall study outcomes, separate from this receptor: In five cases, a single hyperexpanded clone dominated the repertoire, and each of these five cases had fewer than 100 T-cell clonotypes. Productive TCR clonality was found to be low overall, with an average of 0.09 and a maximum of 0.3, which suggested limited T-cell clonal expansion. Clonality benchmarks came from external normal skin and healthy peripheral blood data rather than matched normal tissue. Alongside the frozen tumor specimens, matched blood was collected from only a couple of patients. Sample size was not determined by any statistical method, because osteosarcoma is rare and every possible sample was collected. Although TCR productive clonality was higher in the immune-hot C3 cluster than in the cold C1 cluster, TCR productive clonality was still low overall.

With respect to this clone: The antigen this receptor binds is unknown. Base quality data are lacking; no much larger clone is found one base away.

The germline V gene gives CDR1 as MNHNS and CDR2 as SASEGT. From the cysteine through the phenylalanine, the CDR3 covers 15 amino acids. Solely the CDR3 DNA is kept, with 45 bases framed from the first base. V and J are truncated by 5 bases and 0 bases respectively, leaving an intervening sequence of 12 bases. The specimens were post-treatment primary, local recurrence and metastasis tumors obtained from patients with a poor prognosis. TCR beta chain CDR3 regions were immunosequenced using the ImmunoSEQ Assay (Adaptive Biotechnologies). Regarding the original processing steps: TCRB rearrangements, read counts, read proportions and gene usage were exported through the ImmunoSEQ Analyzer platform. T-cell clonality was calculated from productive rearrangements as 1 minus Pielou's evenness. In the clonal space homeostasis analysis, clonotypes were grouped as rare, small, medium, large or hyperexpanded (0.01 to 1 of the repertoire). TCR productive clonality was compared across immune clusters C1, C2 and C3 using the Wilcoxon rank sum test. TCRdb took over this immuneACCESS table, retaining in-frame rearrangements with V and J assigned. Such tables are incomplete; in checked studies, under half of the missing clones stem from an unresolved V gene, and the remainder is unexplained. The V and J calls and the clone size are those of that table, but D and trimming were determined from the DNA. The table for this sample lists about 10,000 clones; under 75% of them were counted only once. The ten most abundant clones make up about 17% of the sample.

The source of this sequence is a human donor with osteosarcoma. The V and J genes are TRBV6-1 and TRBJ2-3, with no D gene named confidently. The sequenced material came from osteosarcoma tumor tissue from the lung. The CDR3 reads CASSQAAVSTDTQYF. The DNA reads as follows: TGTGCCAGCAGTCAGGCGGCAGTTAGCACAGATACGCAGTATTTT.